This T cell receptor beta chain appears in the sequencing data of a study of blood T cell repertoires in COVID-19. About the research overall: The analysed material was cDNA or gDNA that came from T cells, B-cell-depleted T cells, or PBMCs.

Germline V lookup: CDR1 DFQATT, CDR2 SNEGSKA (reference sequence). This CDR3 is 9 amino acids long. In the original workflow: The authors estimated nucleated cell counts from reference gene primer amplification. Clones were read by immunoSEQ multiplex PCR, and TCRdb kept only the in-frame ones, dropping some. The DNA gave D and trimming, while V, J and clone size come from that table. In the table there are just under 150,000 clones, 87% of which are singletons. The clonotype comes from a woman aged 45-65 years with acute or convalescent COVID-19. This chain links TRBV20-1 with TRBJ2-1, with no clear D. Sequenced: peripheral blood. Here the CDR3 reads CKLLDEQFF. In nucleotides, the CDR3 is TGCAAGCTGTTGGATGAGCAGTTCTTC.